The 13 T cell receptor beta chains in this list originate from one sample, sequenced in a study of molecular identifiers for immune sequencing clone quantification. TCRdb recomputed calls from the PCR reads with MiXCR, one row per CDR3 protein. The table shows 7,500 to 10,000 distinct CDR3 sequences, with 14% occurring only once. The specimen sequenced was naive CD8+ T cells from blood, with Jurkat cell RNA spiked in. Subset indicated: FACS-sorted CD8+CD4-CCR7+CD45RA+ naive T cells. These receptors were obtained from a human donor in good health. Some libraries in this study had Jurkat cell RNA spiked in.

This clonotype was recorded at least ten times. The chain uses TRBV6-2 or TRBV6-3 and TRBJ2-3; D remains unclear. The CDR3 totals 12 residues. Trimming left V 3 bases short and J 8 bases short, with 9 bases between. The germline gives CDR1 MNHEY, CDR2 SVGEGT. The CDR3 sequence is CASSYPGVTQYF. CDR3 coding DNA: TGTGCCAGCAGTTATCCGGGTGTTACGCAGTATTTT.

As regards this clonotype: This clone may be a read error of a much larger clone one base away. This rearrangement joins TRBV7-9 to TRBJ1-1; D ambiguous. CDR1 is SEHNR, CDR2 FQNEAQ, per germline (reference sequence). Deletions cut 5 bases from V and 3 bases from J, with 13 bases between. CDR3 length: 14 residues. This CDR3 reads CASSIDSQYTEAFF. DNA for the CDR3: TGTGCCAGCAGCATAGATTCACAGTACACTGAAGCTTTCTTT. Looking up the rest from reference TRBV7-9 and TRBJ1-1 gives the full variable domain: DTGVSQNPRHKITKRGQNVTFRCDPISEHNRLYWYRQTLGQGPEFLTYFQNEAQLEKSRLLSDRFSAERPKGSFSTLEIQRTEQGDSAMYLCASSIDSQYTEAFFGQGTRLTVV.

The table lists this clonotype with many counts. The V and J genes are TRBV6-5 and TRBJ2-4; possible D gene TRBD2, 7 bases. CDR3 size: 12 residues. Per the germline V gene, CDR1 is MNHEY and CDR2 is SVGAGI. V lost 7 bases and J 8 bases, leaving 12 bases between the germline ends. The CDR3 DNA is TGTGCCAGCAAAGGGGGGGAGGACATTCAGTACTTC. This sequence encodes CASKGGEDIQYF.

By share, this clonotype ranks as medium-sized (0.01 to 0.1%). V gene TRBV20-1 combines with J gene TRBJ2-1; D is uncertain. Germline V gene data show CDR1 as DFQATT and CDR2 as SNEGSKA (reference sequence). Trimming stripped 5 bases from V and 8 bases from J, with 13 bases between. The CDR3 is made up of 12 amino acids. CDR3 loop: CSASSGKDEQFF. The CDR3 DNA reads TGCAGTGCTTCTAGTGGGAAGGATGAGCAGTTCTTC.

This clonotype is medium-sized. This chain links TRBV27 with TRBJ1-5, with no clear D. V lost 6 bases to trimming and J lost 2 bases, with 5 bases between them. This CDR3 contains 12 residues. The germline V gene has CDR1 MNHEY and CDR2 SMNVEV (reference sequence). CDR3 nucleotides: TGTGCCAGCAGACGGGGCAATCAGCCCCAGCATTTT. Amino acids: CASRRGNQPQHF.

By sample fraction, this clonotype is medium-sized. The chain couples TRBV28 to TRBJ2-1; D may correspond to TRBD1 or TRBD2 (5 bases each). Per germline, CDR1 MDHEN and CDR2 SYDVKM. The germline V and J ends were trimmed by 10 bases and 10 bases, with 14 bases remaining between them. This CDR3 contains 11 residues. Here the CDR3 DNA reads TGTGCCACCCGAACGGGGCTCGAGCAGTTCTTC. Protein product: CATRTGLEQFF.

This clonotype was detected ten times or more. An end of the junction does not agree with germline; a read error may underlie this. The J gene is TRBJ2-1, the V gene TRBV7-9; 8 bases are a match to TRBD2. The length of the CDR3 is 13 residues. Germline loops: CDR1 SEHNR, CDR2 FQNEAQ (reference sequence). The CDR3 protein is CATSGGGGHEQFF. The CDR3 bases are TGTGCCACCAGCGGGGGCGGTGGTCATGAGCAGTTCTTC.

The sample holds many counts of this clonotype. The V and J genes are TRBV28 and TRBJ1-6; D possibly corresponds to TRBD1 (6 bases). The CDR3 totals 13 residues. V shed 2 bases and J shed 9 bases, with 8 bases lying between them. Germline CDR1 is MDHEN and CDR2 is SYDVKM. The CDR3 sequence: CASSLKGVSPLHF. The CDR3 DNA follows: TGTGCCAGCAGTTTAAAGGGGGTTTCACCCCTCCACTTT.

In this sample, this clonotype turned up many times. This chain uses TRBV30 with TRBJ2-7; 8 bases are shared with TRBD2. The CDR3 consists of 17 residues. V lost 0 bases, J lost 4 bases, and 14 bases stayed unmatched. Germline V gives CDR1 GTSNPN, CDR2 SVGIG (reference sequence). The CDR3 DNA is TGTGCCTGGAGTGTAATAGGGATCGGGAGGGCCGGTTACGAGCAGTACTTC. Its translation is CAWSVIGIGRAGYEQYF.

This clonotype is medium-sized (0.01 to 0.1%) by share. The chain recombines TRBV7-2 with TRBJ2-3; the match to TRBD2 covers 8 bases. Trimming took 4 bases from V and 5 from J; bases not matched to a gene: 14. This CDR3 has 17 residues. CDR1 and CDR2 from the germline V gene are SGHTA and FQGNSA. CDR3 nucleotides: TGTGCCAGCAGCTCCTCTTCGGCGGGAGGATGGGGAGATACGCAGTATTTT. It is translated as CASSSSSAGGWGDTQYF.

This clonotype was seen at least ten times. The V gene is TRBV9, the J gene TRBJ2-7; D uncertain. Germline assignment: CDR1 SGDLS and CDR2 YYNGEE. The length of the CDR3 is 15 residues. The germline V and J ends were trimmed by 1 base and 7 bases, with 18 bases remaining between them. The CDR3: CASSVSGHDKEEQYF. CDR3 sequence (DNA): TGTGCCAGCAGCGTAAGTGGCCACGACAAGGAAGAGCAGTACTTC.

A remark on this clonotype: The conserved phenylalanine or tryptophan is not found at the CDR3 terminus, so this likely reflects a read error. The chain links TRBV5-4 to TRBJ1-6, with D unclear. The CDR3 is 13 residues long. CDR1 and CDR2 (germline): SGHNT, YYREEE (reference sequence). V lost 10 bases and J lost 6, with 14 bases in between. CDR3 DNA sequence: TGTGCCGGAGGAACCGGCGGTAATTCACCCCTCCACTCT. Protein sequence: CAGGTGGNSPLHS.

This clonotype appeared many times. The rearrangement links TRBV2 to TRBJ1-1, with a possible D match to TRBD1 (6 bases). With 3 bases removed from V and 0 bases from J, the gap between germline ends came to 14 bases. The CDR3 sequence is 16 residues long. Germline-derived CDR1 and CDR2 are SNHLY and FYNNEI. The chain's CDR3 is CASSDDGGHLNTEAFF. As DNA, the CDR3 is TGTGCCAGCAGTGATGATGGGGGGCACTTGAACACTGAAGCTTTCTTT.